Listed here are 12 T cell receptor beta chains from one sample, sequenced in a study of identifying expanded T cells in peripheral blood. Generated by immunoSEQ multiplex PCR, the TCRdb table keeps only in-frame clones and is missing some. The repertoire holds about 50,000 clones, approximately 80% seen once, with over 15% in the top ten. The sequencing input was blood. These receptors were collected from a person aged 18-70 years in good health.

Here the CDR3 DNA reads TGTGCTAGTGGGAAAACCAACTCTGGAAACACCATATATTTT. It codes for CASGKTNSGNTIYF. The chain employs TRBV12-5 and TRBJ1-3; no reliable D call. The CDR3 contains 14 residues. In germline, CDR1 is LGHNT, CDR2 FRNRAP. V lost 6 bases and J 0 bases, leaving 9 bases between the germline ends.

CDR3 coding DNA: TGTGCCAGCTCGCCGCTGTCCCGGGATTCACCCCTCCACTTT. The encoded protein is CASSPLSRDSPLHF. This chain connects TRBV18 to TRBJ1-6; the D is unclear. Trimming stripped 6 bases from V and 8 bases from J, with 14 bases between. The CDR3 loop spans 14 amino acids. Per the germline V gene, CDR1 is KGHSH and CDR2 is LQKENI.

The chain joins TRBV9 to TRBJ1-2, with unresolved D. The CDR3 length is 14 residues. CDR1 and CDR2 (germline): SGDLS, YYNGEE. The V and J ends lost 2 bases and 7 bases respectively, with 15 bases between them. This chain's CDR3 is CASSVGPKGGGYTF. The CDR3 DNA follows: TGTGCCAGCAGCGTGGGCCCCAAGGGTGGTGGCTACACCTTC.

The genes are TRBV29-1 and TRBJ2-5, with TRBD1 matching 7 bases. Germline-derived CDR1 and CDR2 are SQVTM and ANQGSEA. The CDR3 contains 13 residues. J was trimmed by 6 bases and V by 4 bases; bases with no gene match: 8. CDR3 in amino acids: CSVVGTEKKTQYF. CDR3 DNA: TGCAGCGTTGTGGGGACAGAGAAGAAGACCCAGTACTTC.

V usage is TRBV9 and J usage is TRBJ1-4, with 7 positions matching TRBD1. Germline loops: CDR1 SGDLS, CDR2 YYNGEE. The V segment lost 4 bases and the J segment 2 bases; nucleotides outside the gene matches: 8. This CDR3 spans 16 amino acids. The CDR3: CASSITGEGTNEKLFF. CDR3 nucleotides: TGTGCCAGCAGCATAACAGGGGAGGGGACTAATGAAAAACTGTTTTTT.

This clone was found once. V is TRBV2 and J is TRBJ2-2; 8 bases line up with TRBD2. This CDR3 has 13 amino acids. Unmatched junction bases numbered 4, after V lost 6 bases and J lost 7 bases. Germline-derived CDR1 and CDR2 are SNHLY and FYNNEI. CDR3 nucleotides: TGTGCCAGCAGGATGACTAGCGTCGGGGAGCTGTTTTTT. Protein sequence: CASRMTSVGELFF.

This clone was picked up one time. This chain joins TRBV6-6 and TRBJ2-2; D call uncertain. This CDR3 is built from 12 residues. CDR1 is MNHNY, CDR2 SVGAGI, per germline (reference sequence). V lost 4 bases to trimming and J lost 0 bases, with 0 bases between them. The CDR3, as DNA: TGTGCCAGCAGTTCGAACACCGGGGAGCTGTTTTTT. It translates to CASSSNTGELFF.

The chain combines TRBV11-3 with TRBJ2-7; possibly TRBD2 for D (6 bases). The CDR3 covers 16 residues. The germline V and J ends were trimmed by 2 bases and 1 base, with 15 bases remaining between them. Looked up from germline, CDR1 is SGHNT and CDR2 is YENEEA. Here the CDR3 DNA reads TGTGCCAGCAGCTTATACTCCGGGACTTCTTCCTACGAGCAGTACTTC. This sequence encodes CASSLYSGTSSYEQYF.

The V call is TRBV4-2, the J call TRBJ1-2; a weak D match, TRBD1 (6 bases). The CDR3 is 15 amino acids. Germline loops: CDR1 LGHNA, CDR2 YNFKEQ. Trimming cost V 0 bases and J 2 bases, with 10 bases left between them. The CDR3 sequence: CASSQDNRDNYGYTF. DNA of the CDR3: TGTGCCAGCAGCCAAGATAACAGGGACAACTATGGCTACACCTTC.

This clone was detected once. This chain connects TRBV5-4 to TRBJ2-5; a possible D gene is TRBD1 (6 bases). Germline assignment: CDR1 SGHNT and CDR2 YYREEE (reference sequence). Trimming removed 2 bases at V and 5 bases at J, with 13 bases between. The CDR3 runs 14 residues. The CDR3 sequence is CASSFRTGIETQYF. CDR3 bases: TGTGCCAGCAGCTTTCGAACAGGGATTGAGACCCAGTACTTC. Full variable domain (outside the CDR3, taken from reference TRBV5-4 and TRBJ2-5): ETGVTQSPTHLIKTRGQQVTLRCSSQSGHNTVSWYQQALGQGPQFIFQYYREEENGRGNFPPRFSGLQFPNYSSELNVNALELDDSALYLCASSFRTGIETQYFGPGTRLLVL.

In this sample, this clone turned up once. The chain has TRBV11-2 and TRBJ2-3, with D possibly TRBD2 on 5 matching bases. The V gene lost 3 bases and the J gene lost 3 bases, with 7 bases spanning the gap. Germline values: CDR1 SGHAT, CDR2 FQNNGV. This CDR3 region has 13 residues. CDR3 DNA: TGTGCCAGCAGCTTCAGGAGGACAGATACGCAGTATTTT. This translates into CASSFRRTDTQYF.

CDR3 residues: CASSFGGRAYEQYF. The CDR3 DNA reads TGTGCCAGCAGCTTTGGGGGGCGTGCCTACGAGCAGTACTTC. The chain uses TRBV7-2 and TRBJ2-7; the D call may be TRBD1 or TRBD2 (6 bases each). Looked up from germline, CDR1 is SGHTA and CDR2 is FQGNSA. The germline V and J ends were trimmed by 3 bases and 2 bases, with 11 bases remaining between them. The CDR3 is 14 amino acids.